The 17 T cell receptor beta chains below come from one sample, sequenced in a study of blood T cells in healthy people across ages. The use of a sample-barcoded 5' primer and a J-beta primer mix characterized a second PCR of about 6 to 11 cycles. Using its own MiXCR run on the 5' RACE reads, TCRdb lists one record per CDR3 protein. Of about 1.4 million distinct CDR3 sequences in the sample, around 59% were seen once. Sample: blood. All receptors derive from a man younger than 35 in good health.

This clonotype was detected only once. A much larger clonotype is one base distant, so this may be a read error. The chain has TRBV28 and TRBJ2-2; D is unclear. The length of the CDR3 is 13 residues. Per the germline V gene, CDR1 is MDHEN and CDR2 is SYDVKM. V shed 7 bases and J shed 0 bases, with 6 bases lying between them. This CDR3 is CASTPANTGELFF. DNA of the CDR3: TGTGCCAGCACTCCCGCGAACACCGGGGAGCTGTTTTTT.

The J gene is TRBJ2-1, the V gene TRBV27; TRBD1 matches at 9 bases. Trimming removed 8 bases from V and 9 bases from J; junction bases left unmatched: 20. The CDR3 runs 17 residues. CDR1 and CDR2 (germline): MNHEY, SMNVEV (reference sequence). The CDR3 protein is CASHTEGGDRVTAEQFF. The CDR3 coding sequence is TGTGCCAGCCATACTGAAGGGGGGGACAGGGTCACGGCTGAGCAGTTCTTC.

In DNA form, the CDR3 reads TGTGCCAGCAGCCACTCGGACAGCTTCTCGAACACTGAAGCTTTCTTT. This translates into CASSHSDSFSNTEAFF. The chain recombines TRBV7-2 with TRBJ1-1; maybe TRBD1 (6 bases). With 5 bases removed from V and 1 base from J, the gap between germline ends came to 17 bases. The V gene's germline CDR1 is SGHTA and CDR2 FQGNSA. The CDR3 runs to 16 residues.

Here the CDR3 reads CASSLTSSRRAFF. CDR3 in DNA: TGTGCCAGCAGCTTAACATCATCCCGGCGGGCTTTCTTT. The rearrangement uses TRBV7-2 and TRBJ1-1; D gene uncertain. This CDR3 contains 13 residues. Trimming left V 2 bases short and J 11 bases short, with 15 bases between. Germline CDR1 SGHTA, CDR2 FQGNSA.

The chain recombines TRBV20-1 with TRBJ2-1; D is unclear. The V end lost 1 base, the J end lost 9 bases, and 13 bases lay between the germline ends. CDR1 and CDR2 from the germline V gene are DFQATT and SNEGSKA (reference sequence). The CDR3 is made up of 13 amino acids. The CDR3 here is CSARGLGLGEQFF. In nucleotides, the CDR3 is TGCAGTGCTAGAGGGCTGGGTCTGGGTGAGCAGTTCTTC.

This clonotype was counted once. The chain joins TRBV25-1 to TRBJ1-1; TRBD1 matches at 10 bases. Germline loops: CDR1 MGHDK, CDR2 SYGVNS. This CDR3 comprises 14 residues. The ends lost 5 bases at V and 9 bases at J; junction bases unmatched: 9. The CDR3, as DNA: TGTGCCAGCAGTTTCGGGACAGGGGAGAAAAAAGCTTTCTTT. This encodes CASSFGTGEKKAFF.

The chain couples TRBV12-3 or TRBV12-4 to TRBJ1-1; D is undetermined. The CDR3 length is 13 residues. V was pared by 6 bases and J by 2 bases, with 10 bases between. The CDR3 coding sequence is TGTGCCAGCAGGTCTGCAGTCAACACTGAAGCTTTCTTT. It translates to CASRSAVNTEAFF.

The V call is TRBV12-3 or TRBV12-4, the J call TRBJ2-4; D is perhaps TRBD1 or TRBD2 (6 bases each). The CDR3 extends over 15 amino acids. V was trimmed by 5 bases and J by 0 bases, leaving 11 bases between them. The chain's CDR3 is CASSRGLLAKNIQYF. The CDR3 DNA reads TGTGCCAGCAGTCGGGGGCTCCTAGCCAAAAACATTCAGTACTTC.

As to this clonotype: Compared with germline, one end of the junction differs, possibly owing to a read error. CDR3 DNA sequence: TGTGTCAGCTCACCACAAGTGGCCAGGGGTCATCAGCCCCAGCATTTT. Its translation is CVSSPQVARGHQPQHF. The V gene is TRBV18, the J gene TRBJ1-5, with a weak D call TRBD1 (6 bases). CDR1 and CDR2 (germline): KGHSH, LQKENI. The CDR3 runs 16 residues.

The rearrangement uses TRBV20-1 and TRBJ1-4, with a possible D match to TRBD1 (6 bases). The V gene's germline CDR1 is DFQATT and CDR2 SNEGSKA (reference sequence). This CDR3 has 19 amino acids. V was cut by 6 bases and J by 7 bases, with 33 bases left in between. CDR3 in amino acids: CSALTGAPGVRAGREKLFF. CDR3 nucleotides: TGCAGTGCCCTAACGGGGGCCCCGGGGGTGAGGGCGGGACGTGAAAAACTGTTTTTT.

This clonotype has only a few counts. The chain's CDR3 is CASSEPPRLAQQETQYF. Written as DNA, the CDR3 is TGTGCCAGCAGTGAACCTCCTAGACTAGCTCAGCAAGAGACCCAGTACTTC. This chain links TRBV2 with TRBJ2-5, with TRBD2 matching 7 bases. Trimming at V came to 2 bases and at J to 2 bases, leaving 11 bases not matched to a gene. Germline V gene sequence: CDR1 SNHLY, CDR2 FYNNEI. The CDR3 totals 17 residues.

This clonotype was found a few times. The chain carries TRBV20-1 and TRBJ2-1; no clear D. Trimming stripped 1 base from V and 10 bases from J, with 8 bases between. Germline V gene lookup returns CDR1 DFQATT and CDR2 SNEGSKA (reference sequence). The CDR3 has 11 residues. The CDR3 bases are TGCAGTGCTAGAGGCCTATACGAGCAGTTCTTC. It translates to CSARGLYEQFF.

V gene TRBV13 combines with J gene TRBJ1-1; D is possibly TRBD1 (6 bases). The CDR3 is 12 residues long. The germline V gene has CDR1 PRHDT and CDR2 FYEKMQ (reference sequence). The V and J ends lost 6 bases and 12 bases respectively, with 17 bases between them. CDR3 amino acids: CASRPSTGKTFF. The CDR3 bases are TGTGCCAGCAGACCCTCTACAGGGAAAACTTTCTTT.

The rearrangement uses TRBV20-1 and TRBJ2-5; 8 bases fit TRBD2. With 1 base clipped from V and 4 bases from J, the junction kept 5 bases outside the gene matches. The CDR3 loop spans 14 amino acids. Germline CDR1 is DFQATT and CDR2 is SNEGSKA (reference sequence). The chain's CDR3 is CSARAPLAGETQYF. Here the CDR3 DNA reads TGCAGTGCTAGAGCCCCTCTAGCGGGAGAGACCCAGTACTTC.

The V gene is TRBV7-2, the J gene TRBJ2-1; 9 positions match TRBD2. Germline CDR1 SGHTA, CDR2 FQGNSA. V lost 1 base, J lost 5 bases, and 3 bases stayed unmatched. The CDR3 spans 15 residues. Here the CDR3 reads CASSLGASGDNEQFF. The CDR3 DNA reads TGTGCCAGCAGCTTAGGGGCTAGCGGGGACAATGAGCAGTTCTTC.

Concerning this clonotype: Because the CDR3 is missing its conserved closing phenylalanine or tryptophan, this is likely a read error. The rearrangement uses TRBV6-6 and TRBJ2-1; unclear D gene. The CDR3 loop spans 13 amino acids. Germline V gene lookup returns CDR1 MNHNY and CDR2 SVGAGI (reference sequence). Trimming pared 2 bases from V and 6 bases from J, leaving 8 bases between. CDR3 in DNA: TGTGCCAGCAGTTACGAGAGAGGCAATGAGCAGTTCTTA. This translates into CASSYERGNEQFL.

This clonotype has only a few counts. V and J are TRBV5-1 and TRBJ2-1, with a weak D call TRBD2 (6 bases). CDR1 is SGHRS and CDR2 is YFSETQ in the germline V gene. The CDR3 has 11 residues. V lost 5 bases and J 12 bases, leaving 12 bases between the germline ends. CDR3 in amino acids: CASRSGDGQFF. The CDR3 nucleotides read TGCGCCAGCAGATCGGGGGATGGGCAGTTCTTC.